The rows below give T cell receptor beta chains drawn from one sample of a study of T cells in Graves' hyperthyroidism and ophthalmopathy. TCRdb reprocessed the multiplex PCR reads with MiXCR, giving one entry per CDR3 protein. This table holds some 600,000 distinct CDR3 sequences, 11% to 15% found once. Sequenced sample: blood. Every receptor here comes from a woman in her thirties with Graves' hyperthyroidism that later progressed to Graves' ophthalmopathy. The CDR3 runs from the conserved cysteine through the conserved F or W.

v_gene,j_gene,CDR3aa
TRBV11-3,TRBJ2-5,CASSLETSGSLRTQYF
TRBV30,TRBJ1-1,CAWSDPGHGGTEAFF
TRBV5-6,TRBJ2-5,CASGRDGPETQYF
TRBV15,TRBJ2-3,CATSGRPSLSTDTQYF
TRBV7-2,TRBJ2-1,CASSPKATSGAYNEQFF
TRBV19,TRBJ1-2,CASSIVGGNNYGYTF
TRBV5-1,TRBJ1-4,CASSLRWGGDGEKLFF
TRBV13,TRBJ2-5,CASSSRLAGVTQYF
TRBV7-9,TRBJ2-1,CASSLVLAGVNEQLF
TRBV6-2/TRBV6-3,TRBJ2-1,CASSYGGAVRNEQFF
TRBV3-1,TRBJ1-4,CASSLRDRAALANEKLFF
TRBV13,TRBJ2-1,CASSLGWTSGRPTYNEQFF
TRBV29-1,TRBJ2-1,CSVTTGTTECNEQFF
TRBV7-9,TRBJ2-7,CASSLGYRTGTSGNIYEQYF
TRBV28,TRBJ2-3,CASSPTSGHTDTQYF
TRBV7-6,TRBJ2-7,CASRGGTTAPYEQYF
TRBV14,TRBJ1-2,CASSPPRGYGYTF